The clone carrying this T cell receptor (beta chain) has a handful of counts. Its antigen is currently unknown. The data are from a study of shared clonotypes between healthy human individuals. General study points: Researchers sampled only blood; tissue repertoires likely differ.

The unsorted PBMC sample used ten immunoSEQ deep assay plates. Some clones are missing from TCRdb's copy, which holds only in-frame ones; the method was immunoSEQ multiplex PCR. Of about 560,000 clones in the sample, around three quarters were seen once. Donors, healthy HIV-negative adults, lacked recent acute infections or vaccinations. V shed 3 bases and J shed 3 bases, with 9 bases lying between them. The CDR3 is 13 residues long. CDR1 is SGHRS and CDR2 is YFSETQ in the germline V gene. This chain uses TRBV5-1 with TRBJ2-5; weak D call: TRBD2 (5 bases). The specimen sequenced was PBMCs. The source of this sequence is a woman aged 40 to 50 in good health. Some clones in this sample may be carry-over from other donors' samples. This CDR3 is CASSYDYKETQYF. The CDR3 DNA follows: TGCGCCAGCAGCTACGACTACAAAGAGACCCAGTACTTC.